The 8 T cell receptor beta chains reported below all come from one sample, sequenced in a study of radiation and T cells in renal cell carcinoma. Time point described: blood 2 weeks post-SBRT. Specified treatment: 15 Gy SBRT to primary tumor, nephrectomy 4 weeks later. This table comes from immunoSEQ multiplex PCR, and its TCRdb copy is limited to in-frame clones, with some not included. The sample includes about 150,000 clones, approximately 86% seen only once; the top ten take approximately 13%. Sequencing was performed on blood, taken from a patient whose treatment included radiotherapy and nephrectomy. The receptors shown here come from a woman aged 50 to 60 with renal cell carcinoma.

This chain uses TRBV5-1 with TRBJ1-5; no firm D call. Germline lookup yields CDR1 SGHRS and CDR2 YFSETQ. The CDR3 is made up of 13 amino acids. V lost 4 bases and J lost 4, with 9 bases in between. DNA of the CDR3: TGCGCCAGCAGCACGACACCGAATCAGCCCCAGCATTTT. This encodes CASSTTPNQPQHF.

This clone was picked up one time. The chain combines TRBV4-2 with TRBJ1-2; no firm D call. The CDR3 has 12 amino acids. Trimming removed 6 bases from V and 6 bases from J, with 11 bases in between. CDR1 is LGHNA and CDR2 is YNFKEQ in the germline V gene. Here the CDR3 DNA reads TGTGCCAGCAGTTCCGGCCTGGATGGCTACACCTTC. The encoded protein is CASSSGLDGYTF.

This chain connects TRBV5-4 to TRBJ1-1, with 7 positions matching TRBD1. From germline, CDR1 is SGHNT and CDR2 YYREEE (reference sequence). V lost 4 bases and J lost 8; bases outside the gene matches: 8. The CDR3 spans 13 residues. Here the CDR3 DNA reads TGTGCCAGCAGCCCAGACAGGGTAGAGGAAGCTTTCTTT. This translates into CASSPDRVEEAFF.

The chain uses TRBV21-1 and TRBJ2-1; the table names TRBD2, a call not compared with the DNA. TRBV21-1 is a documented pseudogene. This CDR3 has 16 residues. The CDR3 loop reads CASIPTSGGGGNEQFF. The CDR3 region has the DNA TGTGCCAGCATCCCCACTAGCGGGGGCGGTGGTAATGAGCAGTTCTTC.

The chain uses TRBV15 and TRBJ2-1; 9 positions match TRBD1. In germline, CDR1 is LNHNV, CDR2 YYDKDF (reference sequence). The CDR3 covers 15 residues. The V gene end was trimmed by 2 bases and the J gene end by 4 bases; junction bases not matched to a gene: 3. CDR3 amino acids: CATSRPGQGYNEQFF. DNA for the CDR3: TGTGCCACCAGCAGACCGGGACAGGGATACAATGAGCAGTTCTTC.

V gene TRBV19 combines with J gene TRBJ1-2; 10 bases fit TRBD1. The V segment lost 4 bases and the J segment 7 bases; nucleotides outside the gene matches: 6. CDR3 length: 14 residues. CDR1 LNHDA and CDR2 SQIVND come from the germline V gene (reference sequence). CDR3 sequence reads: CASSTQTGGGGYTF. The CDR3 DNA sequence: TGTGCCAGTAGTACCCAGACAGGGGGCGGTGGCTACACCTTC. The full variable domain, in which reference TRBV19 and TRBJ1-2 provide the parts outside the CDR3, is DGGITQSPKYLFRKEGQNVTLSCEQNLNHDAMYWYRQDPGQGLRLIYYSQIVNDFQKGDIAEGYSVSREKKESFPLTVTSAQKNPTAFYLCASSTQTGGGGYTFGSGTRLTVV.

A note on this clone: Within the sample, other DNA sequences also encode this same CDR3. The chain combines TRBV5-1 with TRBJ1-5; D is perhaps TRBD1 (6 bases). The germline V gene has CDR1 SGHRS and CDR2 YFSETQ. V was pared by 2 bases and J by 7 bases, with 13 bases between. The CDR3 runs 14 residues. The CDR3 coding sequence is TGCGCCAGCAGCTTAGGGGGGGTAAACCAGCCCCAGCATTTT. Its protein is CASSLGGVNQPQHF.

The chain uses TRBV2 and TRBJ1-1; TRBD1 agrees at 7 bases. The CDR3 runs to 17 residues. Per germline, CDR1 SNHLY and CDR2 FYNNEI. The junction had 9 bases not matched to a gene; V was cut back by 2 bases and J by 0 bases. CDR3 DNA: TGTGCCAGCAGTGAATATGAGGCAGGGGGTTTGAACACTGAAGCTTTCTTT. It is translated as CASSEYEAGGLNTEAFF.